These 9 T cell receptor beta chains were sequenced from one sample in a study of CD8+ T cells in alopecia areata. As the sequencing template, cDNA was produced by extracting RNA and reverse transcribing it. The data were produced by immunoSEQ multiplex PCR, yet TCRdb's version contains in-frame clones alone and is incomplete. The sample lists 150,000 to 200,000 clones; 60% were seen once. Treatment denoted: oral pan-JAK inhibitor, 5-10 mg twice daily. Sequences were derived from CD4+ T cells sorted from blood, sampled at week 24, from a patient treated with tofacitinib. All receptors derive from a human donor with alopecia areata.

This clone was seen only a few times. The chain has TRBV6-1 and TRBJ2-2; possible D gene TRBD1, 6 bases. Trimming left V 7 bases short and J 4 bases short, with 13 bases between. The CDR3 is 14 residues long. Germline V gene data show CDR1 as MNHNS and CDR2 as SASEGT. DNA of the CDR3: TGTGCCAGCAACCCCTTAGGGGGCACCGGGGAGCTGTTTTTT. Its translation is CASNPLGGTGELFF.

The chain employs TRBV5-1 and TRBJ1-1; D gene uncertain. The length of the CDR3 is 13 residues. Deletions cut 1 base from V and 1 base from J, with 5 bases between. Germline CDR1 and CDR2: SGHRS and YFSETQ. Written as DNA, the CDR3 is TGCGCCAGCAGCTTGACTTCGAACACTGAAGCTTTCTTT. Its protein product is CASSLTSNTEAFF. Full variable domain (outside the CDR3, taken from reference TRBV5-1 and TRBJ1-1): KAGVTQTPRYLIKTRGQQVTLSCSPISGHRSVSWYQQTPGQGLQFLFEYFSETQRNKGNFPGRFSGRQFSNSRSEMNVSTLELGDSALYLCASSLTSNTEAFFGQGTRLTVV.

The CDR3 region is CASSFTLSGNQPQHF. Here the CDR3 DNA reads TGTGCCAGCAGTTTTACGTTGTCAGGCAATCAGCCCCAGCATTTT. This chain links TRBV27 with TRBJ1-5; D gene uncertain. The V and J ends lost 3 bases and 2 bases respectively, with 11 bases between them. The CDR3 sequence is 15 residues long. Germline-derived CDR1 and CDR2 are MNHEY and SMNVEV (reference sequence).

V and J are TRBV30 and TRBJ1-2, with 7 bases matching TRBD1. The J segment lost 2 bases and the V segment lost 3 bases, leaving 6 bases of the junction unmatched. Germline V gene lookup returns CDR1 GTSNPN and CDR2 SVGIG (reference sequence). The CDR3 runs 14 residues. CDR3 nucleotide sequence: TGTGCCTGGAGCAGGACAGGACCAAACTATGGCTACACCTTC. It yields the protein CAWSRTGPNYGYTF.

CDR3 residues: CASSLQGAKNIQYF. The CDR3 DNA reads TGTGCCAGCAGTTTACAGGGAGCCAAAAACATTCAGTACTTC. This sequence joins TRBV11-2 and TRBJ2-4, with TRBD1 as a possible D gene (6 bases). Trimming took off 6 bases at V and 0 bases at J, with 9 bases between the two ends. This CDR3 is 14 amino acids long. CDR1 and CDR2 from the germline V gene are SGHAT and FQNNGV.

On this clone: The sample holds other DNA sequences that translate to the same CDR3. The gene calls are TRBV29-1 and TRBJ1-1, with D tentatively TRBD1 (6 bases). The ends were cut back, 6 bases at V and 1 base at J, with 9 bases in the middle. CDR3 size: 12 residues. Germline loops: CDR1 SQVTM, CDR2 ANQGSEA. DNA of the CDR3: TGCAGCGTATCACAGGGGAACACTGAAGCTTTCTTT. Its translation: CSVSQGNTEAFF.

A single count supports this clone. Other DNA sequences in this sample translate to the same CDR3. CDR3 residues: CAWSVRRGDTEAFF. CDR3 DNA: TGTGCCTGGAGTGTACGTCGGGGTGACACTGAAGCTTTCTTT. This chain links TRBV30 with TRBJ1-1; the D is unclear. The V end lost 0 bases, the J end lost 3 bases, and 11 bases lay between the germline ends. The CDR3 loop spans 14 amino acids. Germline V gene data show CDR1 as GTSNPN and CDR2 as SVGIG (reference sequence). The variable domain in full, with the rest retrieved from reference TRBV30 and TRBJ1-1, is SQTIHQWPATLVQPVGSPLSLECTVEGTSNPNLYWYRQAAGRGLQLLFYSVGIGQISSEVPQNLSASRPQDRQFILSSKKLLLSDSGFYLCAWSVRRGDTEAFFGQGTRLTVV.

The rearrangement links TRBV2 to TRBJ2-2; D is possibly TRBD1 (6 bases). V was clipped by 6 bases and J by 7 bases, with 21 bases between them. The CDR3 is 16 amino acids. The germline V gene encodes CDR1 SNHLY and CDR2 FYNNEI. This CDR3 reads CASRGRRQGSGGELFF. The DNA of the CDR3 is TGTGCCAGCAGAGGAAGGCGGCAGGGGAGTGGCGGGGAGCTGTTTTTT.

The genes are TRBV6-1 and TRBJ2-7, with D possibly matching TRBD1 (5 bases). This CDR3 has 13 amino acids. Germline assignment: CDR1 MNHNS and CDR2 SASEGT. The germline V and J ends were trimmed by 8 bases and 3 bases, with 14 bases remaining between them. CDR3 loop: CASVDNFRYEQYF. CDR3 bases: TGTGCCAGCGTGGACAATTTCCGCTACGAGCAGTACTTC.